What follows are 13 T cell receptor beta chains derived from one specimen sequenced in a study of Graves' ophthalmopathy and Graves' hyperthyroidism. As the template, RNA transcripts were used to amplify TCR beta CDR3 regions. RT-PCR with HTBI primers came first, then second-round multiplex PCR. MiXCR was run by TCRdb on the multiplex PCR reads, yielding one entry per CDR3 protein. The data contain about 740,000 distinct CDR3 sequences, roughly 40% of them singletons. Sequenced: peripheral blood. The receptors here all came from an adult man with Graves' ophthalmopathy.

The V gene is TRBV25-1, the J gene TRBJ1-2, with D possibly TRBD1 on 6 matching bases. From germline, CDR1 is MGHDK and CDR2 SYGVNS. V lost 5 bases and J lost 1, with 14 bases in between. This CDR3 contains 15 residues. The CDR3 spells CASSRAGEDNYGYTF. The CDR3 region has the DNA TGTGCCAGCAGTCGAGCAGGGGAAGATAACTATGGCTACACCTTC.

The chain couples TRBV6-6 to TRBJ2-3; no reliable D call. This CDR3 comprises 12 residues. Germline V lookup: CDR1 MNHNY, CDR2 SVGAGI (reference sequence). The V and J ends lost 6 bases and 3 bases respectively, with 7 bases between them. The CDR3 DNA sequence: TGTGCCAGCAGCCCTCGTACAGATACGCAGTATTTT. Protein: CASSPRTDTQYF.

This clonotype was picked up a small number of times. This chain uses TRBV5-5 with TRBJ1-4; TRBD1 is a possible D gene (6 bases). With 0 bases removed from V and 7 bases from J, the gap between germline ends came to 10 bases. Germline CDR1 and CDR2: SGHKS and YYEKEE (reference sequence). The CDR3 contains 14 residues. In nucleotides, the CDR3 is TGTGCCAGCAGCTTGGGGCCAGGGGCTGAAAAACTGTTTTTT. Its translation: CASSLGPGAEKLFF.

The CDR3 nucleotides are TGTGCCAGCAGTGAGGTATTAGCGGGCCCCAACGAGCAGTACTTC. This codes for CASSEVLAGPNEQYF. This chain uses TRBV2 with TRBJ2-7; 7 bases align to TRBD2. Germline V CDR1 and CDR2: SNHLY, FYNNEI. V dropped 3 bases and J dropped 5; count of bases not matched to a gene: 10. The CDR3 runs to 15 residues.

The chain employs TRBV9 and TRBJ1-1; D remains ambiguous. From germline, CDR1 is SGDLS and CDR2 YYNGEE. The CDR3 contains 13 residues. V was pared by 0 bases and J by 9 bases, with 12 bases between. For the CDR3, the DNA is TGTGCCAGCAGCGTAGGGGTTGGTCGGCAAGCTTTCTTT. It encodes CASSVGVGRQAFF.

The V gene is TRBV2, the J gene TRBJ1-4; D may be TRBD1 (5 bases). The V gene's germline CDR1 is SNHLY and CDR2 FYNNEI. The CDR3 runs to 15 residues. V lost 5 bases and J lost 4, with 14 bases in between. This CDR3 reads CASSRSGFVNEKLFF. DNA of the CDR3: TGTGCCAGCAGTCGATCAGGGTTTGTTAATGAAAAACTGTTTTTT.

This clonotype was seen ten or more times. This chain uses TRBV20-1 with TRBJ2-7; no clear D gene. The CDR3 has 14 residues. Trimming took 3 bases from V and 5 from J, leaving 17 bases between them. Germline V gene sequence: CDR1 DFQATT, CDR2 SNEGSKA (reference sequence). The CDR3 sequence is CSASMVSRLDEQYF. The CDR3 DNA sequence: TGCAGTGCTAGCATGGTCAGTCGCCTTGACGAGCAGTACTTC.

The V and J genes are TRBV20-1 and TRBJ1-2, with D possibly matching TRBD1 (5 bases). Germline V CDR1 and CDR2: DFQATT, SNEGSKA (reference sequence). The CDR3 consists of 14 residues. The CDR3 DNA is TGCGGGAATTCAGGGATTGAATCTAACTATGGCTACACCTTC. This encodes CGNSGIESNYGYTF.

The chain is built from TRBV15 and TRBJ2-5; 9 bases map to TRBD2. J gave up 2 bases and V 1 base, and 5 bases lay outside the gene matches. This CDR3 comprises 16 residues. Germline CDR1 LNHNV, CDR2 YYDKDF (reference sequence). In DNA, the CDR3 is TGTGCCACCAGCAGAGTTCTAGCGGGACGGCAAGAGACCCAGTACTTC. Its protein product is CATSRVLAGRQETQYF.

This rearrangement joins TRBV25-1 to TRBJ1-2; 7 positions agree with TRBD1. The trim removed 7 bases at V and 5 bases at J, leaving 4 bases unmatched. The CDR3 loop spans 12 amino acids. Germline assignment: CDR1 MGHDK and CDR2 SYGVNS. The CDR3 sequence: CASTPQGYGYTF. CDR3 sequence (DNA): TGTGCCAGCACCCCACAGGGGTATGGCTACACCTTC.

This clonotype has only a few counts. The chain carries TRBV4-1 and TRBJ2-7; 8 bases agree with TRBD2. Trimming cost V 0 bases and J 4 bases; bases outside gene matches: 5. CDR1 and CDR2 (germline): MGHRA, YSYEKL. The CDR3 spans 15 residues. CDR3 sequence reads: CASSQEVTSGYEQYF. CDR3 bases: TGCGCCAGCAGCCAAGAAGTTACTAGCGGATACGAGCAGTACTTC.

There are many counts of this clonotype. In DNA, the CDR3 is TGTGCCAGCAGCTTGGCGGCAGGCGAGAGTGGCTACACCTTC. It yields the protein CASSLAAGESGYTF. The J gene is TRBJ1-2, the V gene TRBV7-6; D unclear. With 3 bases removed from V and 7 bases from J, the gap between germline ends came to 15 bases. There are 14 residues in the CDR3. CDR1 SGHVS and CDR2 FNYEAQ come from the germline V gene.

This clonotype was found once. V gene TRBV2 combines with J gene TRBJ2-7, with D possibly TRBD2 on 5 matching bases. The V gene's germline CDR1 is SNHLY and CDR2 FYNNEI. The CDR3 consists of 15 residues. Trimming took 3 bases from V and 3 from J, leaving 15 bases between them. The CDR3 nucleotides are TGTGCCAGCAGTGATGCGAGCGCGGCGGGCTACGAGCAGTACTTC. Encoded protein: CASSDASAAGYEQYF.